Included here is one T cell receptor beta chain sequence, with context. Its antigen is currently unknown. The assay was immunoSEQ multiplex PCR, and TCRdb's table has in-frame clones only and misses some. The table lists tens of thousands of clones, roughly 87% of them singletons, with around 3.2% in the top ten. This entry belongs to a study of graft-versus-host responses after intestinal transplantation. About the research overall: Isolated intestinal, liver-intestinal, or multivisceral transplants were what recipients had. Recipients across the board were started on anti-thymocyte globulin induction, then kept on tacrolimus and steroids for about three years. General study findings and limits: Declining HvG levels early post-transplant were linked to peak circulating GvH clone levels. In recipient marrow, GvH clones were found, and some appeared first in ileum or blood.

The CDR3 is 18 residues long. Trimming removed 4 bases from V and 1 base from J; junction bases left unmatched: 12. Germline values: CDR1 MNHEY, CDR2 SMNVEV (reference sequence). This chain links TRBV27 with TRBJ2-3; 9 bases agree with TRBD2. The specimen comprised PBMCs, sampled 1,000 to 1,300 days after transplant. The sequence derives from a human patient who received an intestinal transplant, so some T cells may come from the graft donor. This chain's CDR3 is CASSSTLRLAEGTDTQYF. The CDR3 coding sequence is TGTGCCAGCAGTTCAACCCTGAGACTAGCGGAGGGCACAGATACGCAGTATTTT.